These 19 T cell receptor beta chains were sequenced from one sample in a study of identifying expanded T cells in peripheral blood. Only in-frame clones appear in the TCRdb table, and some are missing; sequencing was by immunoSEQ multiplex PCR. The table includes some 95,000 clones, approximately 85% detected once. Material: blood. All receptors derive from a person between 18 and 70 years old in good health.

The gene calls are TRBV6-1 and TRBJ2-3; D uncertain. CDR1 is MNHNS and CDR2 is SASEGT in the germline V gene. V lost 7 bases, J lost 2 bases, and 7 bases lay in between. CDR3 length equals 12 residues. CDR3 loop: CASIGPTDTQYF. CDR3 DNA: TGTGCCAGCATTGGCCCCACAGATACGCAGTATTTT.

J is TRBJ1-1 and V is TRBV10-2; 8 bases map to TRBD1. The CDR3 covers 13 residues. Germline V gene lookup returns CDR1 WSHSY and CDR2 SAAADI. Unmatched junction bases numbered 3, after V lost 3 bases and J lost 6 bases. This CDR3 is CASSEDRGSEAFF. In nucleotides, the CDR3 is TGCGCCAGCAGTGAAGACAGGGGATCTGAAGCTTTCTTT.

V gene TRBV19 combines with J gene TRBJ2-1, with 7 bases matching TRBD1. Germline CDR1 and CDR2: LNHDA and SQIVND (reference sequence). Trimming took 5 bases from V and 0 from J; bases not matched to a gene: 7. The CDR3 runs to 16 residues. CDR3 nucleotides: TGTGCCAGTAGTCCACGGACAGGCGACTCCTACAATGAGCAGTTCTTC. It is translated as CASSPRTGDSYNEQFF.

The J gene is TRBJ2-7, the V gene TRBV11-3; 11 positions agree with TRBD2. Trimming at V came to 5 bases and at J to 6 bases, leaving 9 bases not matched to a gene. The CDR3 loop spans 15 amino acids. Looked up from germline, CDR1 is SGHNT and CDR2 is YENEEA. CDR3: CASSPRIAGGGEQYF. CDR3 DNA sequence: TGTGCCAGCAGCCCCCGGATAGCGGGAGGGGGCGAGCAGTACTTC.

The rearrangement uses TRBV4-2 and TRBJ2-5; D may be TRBD1 or TRBD2 (6 bases each). Trimming shortened V by 1 base and J by 5 bases, and 14 bases separated the two germline ends. The CDR3 length is 15 residues. Germline V gene sequence: CDR1 LGHNA, CDR2 YNFKEQ. CDR3 nucleotides: TGTGCCAGCAGCCAAGTCGGGGGTCAGGGGGAGACCCAGTACTTC. Protein: CASSQVGGQGETQYF.

This clone was observed once. The chain recombines TRBV29-1 with TRBJ2-4, with D perhaps given as TRBD1 or TRBD2 (5 bases each). The V gene's germline CDR1 is SQVTM and CDR2 ANQGSEA. The CDR3 runs to 15 residues. Deletions cut 4 bases from V and 0 bases from J, with 13 bases between. The CDR3 nucleotides are TGCAGCGTTGGGCCGGGGCCTATAGCCAAAAACATTCAGTACTTC. It specifies CSVGPGPIAKNIQYF.

This clone was found once. The gene calls are TRBV11-2 and TRBJ1-1; weak D call: TRBD1 (5 bases). Germline-derived CDR1 and CDR2 are SGHAT and FQNNGV. With 5 bases removed from V and 5 bases from J, the gap between germline ends came to 18 bases. The CDR3 covers 15 residues. The CDR3 nucleotides read TGTGCCAGCAGCCAACCCCGGGACTCGAGGACTGAAGCTTTCTTT. This translates into CASSQPRDSRTEAFF.

The chain has TRBV25-1 and TRBJ1-5; tentative D call: TRBD1 (5 bases). The CDR3 loop spans 15 amino acids. The germline V gene has CDR1 MGHDK and CDR2 SYGVNS. The V and J ends lost 4 bases and 0 bases respectively, with 10 bases between them. For the CDR3, the DNA is TGTGCCAGCAGTGGGAGGGGATATAGCAATCAGCCCCAGCATTTT. The encoded protein is CASSGRGYSNQPQHF. Full variable domain (outside the CDR3, taken from reference TRBV25-1 and TRBJ1-5): EADIYQTPRYLVIGTGKKITLECSQTMGHDKMYWYQQDPGMELHLIHYSYGVNSTEKGDLSSESTVSRIRTEHFPLTLESARPSHTSQYLCASSGRGYSNQPQHFGDGTRLSIL.

The CDR3 DNA sequence: TGTGCCAGCAGCCAAGGGTCAGGAGTTATGAAAAGACTGTTTTTT. Translated, it gives CASSQGSGVMKRLFF. The chain combines TRBV14 with TRBJ1-4; no reliable D call. V dropped 1 base and J dropped 13 bases, with 19 bases sitting between them. The germline gives CDR1 SGHDN, CDR2 FVKESK. The CDR3 extends over 15 amino acids.

The chain has TRBV4-3 and TRBJ1-1; no clear D. With 0 bases removed from V and 0 bases from J, the gap between germline ends came to 8 bases. The CDR3 sequence is 15 residues long. Looked up from germline, CDR1 is LGHNA and CDR2 is YSLEER. CDR3 protein: CASSQDKGVNTEAFF. DNA of the CDR3: TGCGCCAGCAGCCAAGATAAGGGCGTGAACACTGAAGCTTTCTTT.

The genes are TRBV27 and TRBJ2-1, with TRBD2 matching over 9 bases. Germline lookup yields CDR1 MNHEY and CDR2 SMNVEV (reference sequence). The CDR3 has 14 amino acids. V lost 7 bases, J lost 4 bases, and 5 bases stayed unmatched. Here the CDR3 DNA reads TGTGCCAGCAAGGTTCTAGCGGGATACAATGAGCAGTTCTTC. Protein product: CASKVLAGYNEQFF.

The rearrangement joins TRBV6-1 to TRBJ2-3; 7 bases line up with TRBD1. The V gene end was trimmed by 6 bases and the J gene end by 3 bases; junction bases not matched to a gene: 9. CDR1 MNHNS and CDR2 SASEGT come from the germline V gene. This CDR3 spans 15 amino acids. The CDR3 DNA is TGTGCCAGCAGGACATACAGGGGTATGACAGATACGCAGTATTTT. Its translation: CASRTYRGMTDTQYF.

The rearrangement joins TRBV29-1 to TRBJ1-1, with TRBD1 matching over 10 bases. The V gene's germline CDR1 is SQVTM and CDR2 ANQGSEA. This CDR3 has 17 amino acids. V was pared by 5 bases and J by 3 bases, with 15 bases of the junction left unmatched. Written as DNA, the CDR3 is TGCAGCGTTTGGACAGGGGGAAGGTCAAGAGCGGACACTGAAGCTTTCTTT. Its translation: CSVWTGGRSRADTEAFF.

The genes are TRBV7-9 and TRBJ1-1, with D tentatively TRBD1 (5 bases). CDR1 and CDR2 (germline): SEHNR, FQNEAQ (reference sequence). Trimming left V 5 bases short and J 5 bases short, with 15 bases between. The CDR3 consists of 14 residues. This CDR3 reads CASSRRGERTEAFF. CDR3 DNA sequence: TGTGCCAGCAGCCGTAGGGGAGAGAGGACTGAAGCTTTCTTT. Using reference TRBV7-9 and TRBJ1-1 for the parts outside the CDR3, the full variable domain is DTGVSQNPRHKITKRGQNVTFRCDPISEHNRLYWYRQTLGQGPEFLTYFQNEAQLEKSRLLSDRFSAERPKGSFSTLEIQRTEQGDSAMYLCASSRRGERTEAFFGQGTRLTVV.

The chain couples TRBV27 to TRBJ2-7, with a tentative D call TRBD2 (5 bases). V was clipped by 3 bases and J by 2 bases, with 8 bases between them. The CDR3 totals 13 residues. Germline-derived CDR1 and CDR2 are MNHEY and SMNVEV (reference sequence). As DNA, the CDR3 is TGTGCCAGCAGTTTTAGCGCTACCTACGAGCAGTACTTC. It specifies CASSFSATYEQYF.

The CDR3 DNA reads as TGTGCCAGCAGTGAACAACAGGGTTTAAGCACAGATACGCAGTATTTT. Protein product: CASSEQQGLSTDTQYF. The chain is built from TRBV25-1 and TRBJ2-3, with a tentative D call TRBD1 (6 bases). Per the germline V gene, CDR1 is MGHDK and CDR2 is SYGVNS. The V gene lost 2 bases and the J gene lost 0 bases, with 12 bases spanning the gap. The CDR3 is 16 amino acids.

This rearrangement joins TRBV15 to TRBJ2-5; 16 bases match TRBD2. The CDR3 runs 19 residues. Germline trimming cut 4 bases from V and 4 bases from J; bases unmatched to any gene: 12. The V gene's germline CDR1 is LNHNV and CDR2 YYDKDF (reference sequence). As DNA, the CDR3 is TGTGCCACCAGCAAAGCCATGGGACTAGCGGGAGGGAGGGGAGAGACCCAGTACTTC. This codes for CATSKAMGLAGGRGETQYF.

The V gene is TRBV19, the J gene TRBJ1-5; D perhaps matches TRBD1 (5 bases). Trimming left V 4 bases short and J 3 bases short, with 10 bases between. The CDR3 length is 14 residues. Per germline, CDR1 LNHDA and CDR2 SQIVND (reference sequence). The CDR3 loop reads CASSTRESNQPQHF. The CDR3 region has the DNA TGTGCCAGTAGTACCAGGGAATCCAATCAGCCCCAGCATTTT.

V usage is TRBV12-5 and J usage is TRBJ1-1; possibly TRBD1 for D (6 bases). Per the germline V gene, CDR1 is LGHNT and CDR2 is FRNRAP. CDR3 length: 19 residues. V lost 5 bases and J lost 1, with 26 bases in between. The CDR3 DNA reads as TGTGCTAGTGGTCAACGACAATATCATTACAGGGTAAAGAACACTGAAGCTTTCTTT. It encodes CASGQRQYHYRVKNTEAFF. Filled out from reference TRBV12-5 and TRBJ1-1, the complete variable domain reads DARVTQTPRHKVTEMGQEVTMRCQPILGHNTVFWYRQTMMQGLELLAYFRNRAPLDDSGMPKDRFSAEMPDATLATLKIQPSEPRDSAVYFCASGQRQYHYRVKNTEAFFGQGTRLTVV.